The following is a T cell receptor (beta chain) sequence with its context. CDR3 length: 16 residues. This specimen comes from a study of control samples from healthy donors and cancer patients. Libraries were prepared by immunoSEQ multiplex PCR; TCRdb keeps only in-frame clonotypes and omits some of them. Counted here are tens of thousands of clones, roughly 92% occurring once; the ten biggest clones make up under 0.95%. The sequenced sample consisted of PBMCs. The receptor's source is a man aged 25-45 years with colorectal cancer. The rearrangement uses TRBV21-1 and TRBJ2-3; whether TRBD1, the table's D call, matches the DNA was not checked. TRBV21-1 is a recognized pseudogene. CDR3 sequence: CASSKGRRTGGDTQYF. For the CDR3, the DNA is TGTGCCAGCAGCAAAGGGCGACGGACAGGGGGAGATACGCAGTATTTT.